This T cell receptor beta chain was identified during a study of cytomegalovirus exposure and HLA in healthy donors. V lost 3 bases to trimming and J lost 9 bases, with 12 bases between them. The CDR3 contains 13 residues. Germline V CDR1 and CDR2: MDHEN, SYDVKM. Points from the study as a whole: Cytomegalovirus-associated TCR beta chains were listed, numbering roughly 150.

In this sample, this clone turned up once. Its antigen is as yet unknown. With 60 Vbeta and 13 Jbeta primers, the PCR was carried out. Measured with immunoSEQ multiplex PCR; TCRdb has only the in-frame clones, and not every one. The table includes 110,000 or so clones, less than 70% detected once. The specimen was PBMCs. This chain links TRBV28 with TRBJ2-1; no reliable D call. This sequence originates from a woman in her 70s in good health and CMV-seropositive. The CDR3 protein is CASSFDGSREQFF. The CDR3, as DNA: TGTGCCAGCAGTTTTGATGGTTCGCGTGAGCAGTTCTTC.